This passage covers 18 T cell receptor beta chains from one sample sequenced in a study of blood T cell repertoires in COVID-19. Clones were read by immunoSEQ multiplex PCR, and TCRdb kept only the in-frame ones, dropping some. This sample yields under 200,000 clones, of which approximately 90% are seen a single time; 20% to 25% belongs to the top ten. Sequencing was performed on peripheral blood. The receptors here all came from a man between 60 and 70 years old with active or convalescent COVID-19.

The chain couples TRBV5-1 to TRBJ2-1; 10 nucleotides align to TRBD2. The CDR3 runs 15 residues. Per germline, CDR1 SGHRS and CDR2 YFSETQ. Germline trimming cut 3 bases from V and 5 bases from J; bases unmatched to any gene: 5. The CDR3 sequence is CASSWTTSGDNEQFF. The DNA for the CDR3 is TGCGCCAGCAGCTGGACTACTAGCGGGGACAATGAGCAGTTCTTC.

Concerning this clone: Other DNA sequences within the sample encode an identical CDR3. The chain recombines TRBV6-5 with TRBJ1-6; D is possibly TRBD1 (5 bases). The V gene's germline CDR1 is MNHEY and CDR2 SVGAGI. The CDR3 length is 14 residues. Trimming shortened V by 2 bases and J by 10 bases, and 12 bases separated the two germline ends. The CDR3 sequence: CASSYRAPGSPLHF. The CDR3, as DNA: TGTGCCAGCAGTTACAGGGCCCCAGGGTCACCCCTCCACTTT.

The chain recombines TRBV2 with TRBJ1-2, with 7 nucleotides matching TRBD1. J was trimmed by 0 bases and V by 6 bases; bases with no gene match: 4. The CDR3 covers 14 residues. Germline V CDR1 and CDR2: SNHLY, FYNNEI. The CDR3 coding sequence is TGTGCCAGCAGGCGGGACAGTACTAACTATGGCTACACCTTC. Protein: CASRRDSTNYGYTF.

This clone was seen a single time. The V call is TRBV6-5, the J call TRBJ1-4, with TRBD1 matching over 9 bases. V was pared by 10 bases and J by 8 bases, with 8 bases of the junction left unmatched. The V gene's germline CDR1 is MNHEY and CDR2 SVGAGI. The CDR3 has 13 residues. The CDR3 coding sequence is TGTGCCACCTTGGACAGGGGAGGCGAAAAACTGTTTTTT. Amino acid sequence: CATLDRGGEKLFF.

This clone was recorded only once. The genes are TRBV29-1 and TRBJ2-5, with TRBD1 identical over 7 bases. The CDR3 runs to 12 residues. V lost 2 bases and J lost 5; bases outside the gene matches: 2. Germline V gene data show CDR1 as SQVTM and CDR2 as ANQGSEA. In nucleotides, the CDR3 is TGCAGCGTTGAAACAGGGGTGGAGACCCAGTACTTC. It specifies CSVETGVETQYF.

This clone appeared once. V usage is TRBV5-1 and J usage is TRBJ2-1, with 11 bases identical to TRBD2. The CDR3 has 16 residues. CDR1 and CDR2 from the germline V gene are SGHRS and YFSETQ. V trimming: 1 base; J trimming: 4 bases; junction bases outside the gene matches: 4. CDR3 region: CASSLTGTSGYNEQFF. DNA for the CDR3: TGCGCCAGCAGCTTGACCGGGACTAGCGGTTACAATGAGCAGTTCTTC.

The chain carries TRBV5-4 and TRBJ1-1; D unclear. Per germline, CDR1 SGHNT and CDR2 YYREEE (reference sequence). V was shortened by 3 bases and J by 3 bases, with 12 bases between the two germline ends. This CDR3 is 14 amino acids long. Here the CDR3 reads CASSSPKRDTEAFF. The CDR3 bases are TGTGCCAGCAGCTCACCTAAGAGGGACACTGAAGCTTTCTTT.

On this clone itself: Other nucleotide sequences in the sample specify the same CDR3. The CDR3 DNA follows: TGCAGCGTTGAAGGGACAGGCCATGGCTACACCTTC. It is translated as CSVEGTGHGYTF. The chain recombines TRBV29-1 with TRBJ1-2; TRBD1 matches at 7 bases. The V gene end was trimmed by 1 base and the J gene end by 6 bases; junction bases not matched to a gene: 2. The CDR3 runs 12 residues. Germline V CDR1 and CDR2: SQVTM, ANQGSEA.

This chain uses TRBV18 with TRBJ1-1; perhaps TRBD1 as D (6 bases). Germline V CDR1 and CDR2: KGHSH, LQKENI. The CDR3 spans 14 residues. Trimming cost V 2 bases and J 3 bases, with 10 bases left between them. DNA of the CDR3: TGTGCCAGCTCACCATTTAGGACAGACACTGAAGCTTTCTTT. It translates to CASSPFRTDTEAFF.

The chain combines TRBV7-2 with TRBJ2-3; 11 bases align to TRBD2. The germline V gene has CDR1 SGHTA and CDR2 FQGNSA. The CDR3 length is 15 residues. With V trimmed by 4 bases and J by 7 bases, 7 bases remained unmatched. The chain's CDR3 is CASSYTSGGGNTQYF. CDR3 nucleotides: TGTGCCAGCAGCTATACTAGCGGGGGTGGAAATACGCAGTATTTT. Complete variable domain (other parts from reference TRBV7-2 and TRBJ2-3): GAGVSQSPSNKVTEKGKDVELRCDPISGHTALYWYRQSLGQGLEFLIYFQGNSAPDKSGLPSDRFSAERTGGSVSTLTIQRTQQEDSAVYLCASSYTSGGGNTQYFGPGTRLTVL.

V usage is TRBV2 and J usage is TRBJ1-1; 9 bases map to TRBD1. Trimming at V came to 6 bases and at J to 5 bases, leaving 4 bases not matched to a gene. The CDR3 totals 13 residues. From germline, CDR1 is SNHLY and CDR2 FYNNEI. In nucleotides, the CDR3 is TGTGCCAGCAGGGTACAGGGGGCGACTGAAGCTTTCTTT. Residues: CASRVQGATEAFF. The variable domain in full, with the rest retrieved from reference TRBV2 and TRBJ1-1, is EPEVTQTPSHQVTQMGQEVILRCVPISNHLYFYWYRQILGQKVEFLVSFYNNEISEKSEIFDDQFSVERPDGSNFTLKIRSTKLEDSAMYFCASRVQGATEAFFGQGTRLTVV.

This clone was found a few times. The chain employs TRBV5-8 and TRBJ1-5, with D maybe TRBD1 (5 bases). Trimming took off 6 bases at V and 1 base at J, with 17 bases between the two ends. Germline V gene lookup returns CDR1 SGHTS and CDR2 YDEGEE. CDR3 length: 16 residues. The CDR3 reads CASIKGGGSSNQPQHF. The CDR3 nucleotides are TGTGCCAGCATTAAGGGCGGGGGATCAAGCAATCAGCCCCAGCATTTT.

This chain links TRBV29-1 with TRBJ1-1; D call uncertain. CDR1 SQVTM and CDR2 ANQGSEA come from the germline V gene. This CDR3 is 14 amino acids long. The V end lost 4 bases, the J end lost 0 bases, and 12 bases lay between the germline ends. CDR3 in DNA: TGCAGCGTTGGGAGGCAGGCCGTGAACACTGAAGCTTTCTTT. This gives the protein CSVGRQAVNTEAFF. Supplemented by reference TRBV29-1 and TRBJ1-1, the full variable domain reads SAVISQKPSRDICQRGTSLTIQCQVDSQVTMMFWYRQQPGQSLTLIATANQGSEATYESGFVIDKFPISRPNLTFSTLTVSNMSPEDSSIYLCSVGRQAVNTEAFFGQGTRLTVV.

This clone appeared once. The V gene is TRBV3-1 (or the pseudogene TRBV3-2), the J gene TRBJ2-7, with 9 bases lining up with TRBD1. There are 17 residues in the CDR3. The junction had 12 bases not matched to a gene; V was cut back by 2 bases and J by 4 bases. In germline, CDR1 is LGHDT, CDR2 YNNKEL (reference sequence). CDR3 amino acids: CASSQNTGGVNRYEQYF. In DNA, the CDR3 is TGTGCCAGCAGCCAAAATACAGGGGGCGTTAATCGATACGAGCAGTACTTC.

The chain joins TRBV23-1 to TRBJ1-6; 8 bases map to TRBD1. TRBV23-1 carries the ORF label, with uncertain function. The CDR3 has 19 residues. V lost 0 bases, J lost 1 base, and 8 bases stayed unmatched. In nucleotides, the CDR3 is TGCGCCAGCAGTCAATCCTCCAGGGGGCTTTGGTCCTATAATTCACCCCTCCACTTT. It encodes CASSQSSRGLWSYNSPLHF.

The genes are TRBV19 and TRBJ2-7; TRBD1 might be the D (7 bases). Between the trimmed V and J ends, which lost 5 bases and 4 bases, there was a span of 15 bases. The CDR3 length is 14 residues. Germline CDR1 is LNHDA and CDR2 is SQIVND (reference sequence). The CDR3 spells CASSPQTGRYEQYF. DNA for the CDR3: TGTGCCAGTAGTCCCCAGACAGGGAGGTACGAGCAGTACTTC.

This sequence joins TRBV5-6 and TRBJ2-7; D is perhaps TRBD1 (5 bases). This CDR3 has 14 residues. Between the trimmed V and J ends, which lost 0 bases and 6 bases, there was a span of 13 bases. Germline V gives CDR1 SGHDT, CDR2 YYEEEE. The CDR3 spells CASSLEAARVEQYF. For the CDR3, the DNA is TGTGCCAGCAGCTTGGAAGCAGCCAGGGTCGAGCAGTACTTC.

This clone turned up a few times. The V gene is TRBV19, the J gene TRBJ1-5; 7 nucleotides agree with TRBD1. Trimming removed 6 bases from V and 1 base from J; junction bases left unmatched: 6. CDR3 length: 15 residues. In germline, CDR1 is LNHDA, CDR2 SQIVND (reference sequence). CDR3 loop: CASSRGTPSNQPQHF. The CDR3, as DNA: TGTGCCAGTAGCAGGGGGACTCCGAGCAATCAGCCCCAGCATTTT.